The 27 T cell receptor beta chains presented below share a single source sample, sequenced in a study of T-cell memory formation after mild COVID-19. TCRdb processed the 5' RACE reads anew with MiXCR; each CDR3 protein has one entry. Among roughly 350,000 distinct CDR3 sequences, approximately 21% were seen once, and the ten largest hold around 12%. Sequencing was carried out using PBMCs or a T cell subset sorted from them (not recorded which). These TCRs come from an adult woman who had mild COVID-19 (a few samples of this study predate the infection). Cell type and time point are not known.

The CDR3 reads CATSGPDKIIEQYF. Here the CDR3 DNA reads TGTGCCACCAGCGGCCCTGACAAGATAATCGAGCAGTACTTC. The V and J genes are TRBV15 and TRBJ2-7; D not certain. This CDR3 is 14 amino acids long. Looked up from germline, CDR1 is LNHNV and CDR2 is YYDKDF (reference sequence). V lost 5 bases and J 6 bases, leaving 17 bases between the germline ends. The full variable domain, rest sourced from reference TRBV15 and TRBJ2-7, is DAMVIQNPRYQVTQFGKPVTLSCSQTLNHNVMYWYQQKSSQAPKLLFHYYDKDFNNEADTPDNFQSRRPNTSFCFLDIRSPGLGDTAMYLCATSGPDKIIEQYFGPGTRLTVT.

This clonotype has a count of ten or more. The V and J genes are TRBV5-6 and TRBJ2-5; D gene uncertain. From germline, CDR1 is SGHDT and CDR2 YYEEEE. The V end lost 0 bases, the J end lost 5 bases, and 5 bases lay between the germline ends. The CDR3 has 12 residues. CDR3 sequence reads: CASSLVLETQYF. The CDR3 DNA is TGTGCCAGCAGCTTGGTTTTGGAGACCCAGTACTTC.

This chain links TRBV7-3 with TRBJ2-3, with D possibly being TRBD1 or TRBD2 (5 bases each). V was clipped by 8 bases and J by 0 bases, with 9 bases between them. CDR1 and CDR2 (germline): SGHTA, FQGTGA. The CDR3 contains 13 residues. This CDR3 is CASQRDSTDTQYF. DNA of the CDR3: TGTGCCAGCCAAAGGGACAGCACAGATACGCAGTATTTT.

The CDR3 protein is CASSQGAGGQNEQFF. The CDR3 DNA is TGCGCCAGCAGCCAAGGCGCGGGGGGGCAGAATGAGCAGTTCTTC. This rearrangement joins TRBV4-1 to TRBJ2-1, with 9 nucleotides matching TRBD2. The CDR3 has 15 residues. V lost 1 base and J lost 7; bases outside the gene matches: 5. Germline CDR1 and CDR2: MGHRA and YSYEKL.

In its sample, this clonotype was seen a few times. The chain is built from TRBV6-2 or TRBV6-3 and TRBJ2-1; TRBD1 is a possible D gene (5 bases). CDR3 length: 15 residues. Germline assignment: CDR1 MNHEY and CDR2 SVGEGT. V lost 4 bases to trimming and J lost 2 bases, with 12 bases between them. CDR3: CASSSHGATYNEQFF. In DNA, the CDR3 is TGTGCCAGCAGTTCCCATGGGGCCACCTACAATGAGCAGTTCTTC.

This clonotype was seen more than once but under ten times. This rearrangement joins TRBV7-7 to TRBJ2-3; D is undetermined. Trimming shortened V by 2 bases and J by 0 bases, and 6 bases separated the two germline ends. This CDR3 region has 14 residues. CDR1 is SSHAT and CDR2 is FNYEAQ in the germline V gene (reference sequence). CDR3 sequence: CASSLTISTDTQYF. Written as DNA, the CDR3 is TGTGCCAGCAGCTTAACCATTAGCACAGATACGCAGTATTTT. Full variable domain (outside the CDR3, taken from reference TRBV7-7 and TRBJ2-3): GAGVSQSPRYKVTKRGQDVTLRCDPISSHATLYWYQQALGQGPEFLTYFNYEAQPDKSGLPSDRFSAERPEGSISTLTIQRTEQRDSAMYRCASSLTISTDTQYFGPGTRLTVL.

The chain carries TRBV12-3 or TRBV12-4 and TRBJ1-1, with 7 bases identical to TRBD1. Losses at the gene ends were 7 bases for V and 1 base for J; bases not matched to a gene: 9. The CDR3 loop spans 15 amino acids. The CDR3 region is CASTPPGQANTEAFF. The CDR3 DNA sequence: TGTGCCAGCACCCCCCCTGGACAGGCGAACACTGAAGCTTTCTTT.

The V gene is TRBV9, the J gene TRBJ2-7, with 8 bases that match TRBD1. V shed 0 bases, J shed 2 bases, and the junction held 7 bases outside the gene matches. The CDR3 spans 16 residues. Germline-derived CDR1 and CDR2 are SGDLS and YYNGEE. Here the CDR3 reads CASSVVGTGPPYEQYF. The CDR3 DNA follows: TGTGCCAGCAGCGTAGTAGGGACAGGACCCCCCTACGAGCAGTACTTC. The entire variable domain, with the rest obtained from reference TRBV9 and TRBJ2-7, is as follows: DSGVTQTPKHLITATGQRVTLRCSPRSGDLSVYWYQQSLDQGLQFLIQYYNGEERAKGNILERFSAQQFPDLHSELNLSSLELGDSALYFCASSVVGTGPPYEQYFGPGTRLTVT.

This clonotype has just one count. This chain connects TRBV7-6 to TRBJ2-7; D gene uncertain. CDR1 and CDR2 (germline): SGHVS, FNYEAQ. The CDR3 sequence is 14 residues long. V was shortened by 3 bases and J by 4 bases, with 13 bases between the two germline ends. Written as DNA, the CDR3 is TGTGCCAGCAGCTTCGGAGTAGACGGGTACGAGCAGTACTTC. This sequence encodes CASSFGVDGYEQYF.

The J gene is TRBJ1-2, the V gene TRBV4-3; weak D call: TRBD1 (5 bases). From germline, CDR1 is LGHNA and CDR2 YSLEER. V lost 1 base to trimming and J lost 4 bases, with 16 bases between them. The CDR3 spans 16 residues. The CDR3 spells CASSQARLGAFYGYTF. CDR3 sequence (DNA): TGCGCCAGCAGCCAAGCCCGGCTAGGGGCCTTCTATGGCTACACCTTC.

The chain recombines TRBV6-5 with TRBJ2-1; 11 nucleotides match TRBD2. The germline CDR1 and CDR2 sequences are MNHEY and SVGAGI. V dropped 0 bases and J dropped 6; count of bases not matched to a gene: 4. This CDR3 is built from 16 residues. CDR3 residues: CASSYSSGRAVNEQFF. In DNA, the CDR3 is TGTGCCAGCAGTTACTCTAGCGGGAGGGCAGTCAATGAGCAGTTCTTC.

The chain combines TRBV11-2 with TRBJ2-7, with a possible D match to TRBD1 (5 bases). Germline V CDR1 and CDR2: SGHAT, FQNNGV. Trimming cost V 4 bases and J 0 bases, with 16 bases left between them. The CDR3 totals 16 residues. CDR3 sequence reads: CASSSPRQLSSYEQYF. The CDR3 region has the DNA TGTGCCAGCAGCTCGCCACGACAGCTCAGCTCCTACGAGCAGTACTTC.

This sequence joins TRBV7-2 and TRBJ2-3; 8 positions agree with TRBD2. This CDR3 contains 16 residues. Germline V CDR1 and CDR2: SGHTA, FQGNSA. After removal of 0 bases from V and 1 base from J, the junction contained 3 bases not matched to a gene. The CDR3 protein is CASSLAGTRGTDTQYF. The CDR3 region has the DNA TGTGCCAGCAGCTTAGCAGGGACTAGAGGCACAGATACGCAGTATTTT. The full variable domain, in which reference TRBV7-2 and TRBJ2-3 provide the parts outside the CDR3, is GAGVSQSPSNKVTEKGKDVELRCDPISGHTALYWYRQSLGQGLEFLIYFQGNSAPDKSGLPSDRFSAERTGGSVSTLTIQRTQQEDSAVYLCASSLAGTRGTDTQYFGPGTRLTVL.

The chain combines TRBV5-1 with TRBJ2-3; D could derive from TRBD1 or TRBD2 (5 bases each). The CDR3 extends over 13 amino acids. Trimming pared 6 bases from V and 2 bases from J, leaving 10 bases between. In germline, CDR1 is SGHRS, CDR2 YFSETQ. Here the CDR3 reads CASTRGDTDTQYF. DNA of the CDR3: TGCGCCAGCACCCGAGGGGACACAGATACGCAGTATTTT.

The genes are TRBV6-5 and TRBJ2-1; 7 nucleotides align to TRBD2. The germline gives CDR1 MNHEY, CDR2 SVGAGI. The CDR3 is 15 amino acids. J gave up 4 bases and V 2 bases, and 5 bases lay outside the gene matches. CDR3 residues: CASSYGAGEYNEQFF. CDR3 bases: TGTGCCAGCAGTTACGGGGCGGGGGAATACAATGAGCAGTTCTTC.

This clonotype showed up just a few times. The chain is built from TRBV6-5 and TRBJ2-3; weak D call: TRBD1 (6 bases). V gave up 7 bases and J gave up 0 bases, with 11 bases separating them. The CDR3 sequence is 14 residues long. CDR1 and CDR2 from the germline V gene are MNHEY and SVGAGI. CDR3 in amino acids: CASTYRDSTDTQYF. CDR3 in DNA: TGTGCCAGCACCTACAGGGACAGCACAGATACGCAGTATTTT.

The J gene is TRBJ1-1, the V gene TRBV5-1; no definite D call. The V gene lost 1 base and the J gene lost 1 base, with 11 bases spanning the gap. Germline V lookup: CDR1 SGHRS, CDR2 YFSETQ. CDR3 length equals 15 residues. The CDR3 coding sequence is TGCGCCAGCAGCTTGAGTACCTGGGGGAACACTGAAGCTTTCTTT. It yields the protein CASSLSTWGNTEAFF.

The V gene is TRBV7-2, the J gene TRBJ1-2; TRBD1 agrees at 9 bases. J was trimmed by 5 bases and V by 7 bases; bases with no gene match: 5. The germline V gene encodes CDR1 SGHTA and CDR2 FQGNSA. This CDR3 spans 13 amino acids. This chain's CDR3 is CASTGTGRYGYTF. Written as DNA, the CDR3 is TGTGCCAGCACCGGGACAGGGCGGTATGGCTACACCTTC.

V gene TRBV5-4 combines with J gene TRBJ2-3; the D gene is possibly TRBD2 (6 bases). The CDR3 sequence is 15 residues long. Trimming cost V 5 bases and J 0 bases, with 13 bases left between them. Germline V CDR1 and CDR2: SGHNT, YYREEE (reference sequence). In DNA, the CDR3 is TGTGCCAGCAGGCCGGCGGGGTCTAGCACAGATACGCAGTATTTT. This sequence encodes CASRPAGSSTDTQYF.

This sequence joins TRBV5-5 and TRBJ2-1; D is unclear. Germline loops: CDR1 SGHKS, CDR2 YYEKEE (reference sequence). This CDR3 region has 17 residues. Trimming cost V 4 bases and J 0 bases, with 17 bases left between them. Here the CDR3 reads CASSPPPDGRSYNEQFF. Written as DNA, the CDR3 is TGTGCCAGCAGCCCACCACCAGACGGACGCTCCTACAATGAGCAGTTCTTC.

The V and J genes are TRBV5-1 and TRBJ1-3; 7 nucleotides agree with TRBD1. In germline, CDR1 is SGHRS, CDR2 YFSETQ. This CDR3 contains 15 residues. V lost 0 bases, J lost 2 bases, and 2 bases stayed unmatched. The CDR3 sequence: CASSLDGTAGNTIYF. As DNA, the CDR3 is TGCGCCAGCAGCTTGGATGGGACAGCTGGAAACACCATATATTTT.

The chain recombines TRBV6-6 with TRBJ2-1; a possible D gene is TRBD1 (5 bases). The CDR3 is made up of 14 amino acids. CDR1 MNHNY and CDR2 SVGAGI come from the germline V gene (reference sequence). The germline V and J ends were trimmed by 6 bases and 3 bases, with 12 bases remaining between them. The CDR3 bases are TGTGCCAGCAGGAAGAAGGGGCTCTACAATGAGCAGTTCTTC. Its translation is CASRKKGLYNEQFF.

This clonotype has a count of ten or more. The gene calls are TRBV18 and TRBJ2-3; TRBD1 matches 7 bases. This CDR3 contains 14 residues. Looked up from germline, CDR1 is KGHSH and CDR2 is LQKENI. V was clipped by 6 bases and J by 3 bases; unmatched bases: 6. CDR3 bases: TGTGCCAGCTCCCCGACAGGGATTACAGATACGCAGTATTTT. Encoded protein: CASSPTGITDTQYF.

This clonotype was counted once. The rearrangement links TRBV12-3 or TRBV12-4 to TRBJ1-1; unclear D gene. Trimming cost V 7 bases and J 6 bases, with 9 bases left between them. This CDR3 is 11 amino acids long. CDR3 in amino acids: CASTSGAEAFF. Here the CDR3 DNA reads TGTGCCAGCACCTCCGGGGCTGAAGCTTTCTTT.

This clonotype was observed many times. CDR3 in amino acids: CSASRGEREQYF. The CDR3 region has the DNA TGCAGTGCTAGTCGAGGGGAGAGGGAGCAGTACTTC. This sequence joins TRBV20-1 and TRBJ2-7; perhaps D is TRBD1 or TRBD2 (5 bases each). V dropped 3 bases and J dropped 7 bases, with 13 bases sitting between them. This CDR3 contains 12 residues. Germline CDR1 reads DFQATT; CDR2 reads SNEGSKA (reference sequence).

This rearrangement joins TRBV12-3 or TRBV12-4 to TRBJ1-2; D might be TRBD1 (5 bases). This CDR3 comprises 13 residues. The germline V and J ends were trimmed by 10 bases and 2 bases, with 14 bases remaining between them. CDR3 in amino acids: CAITAGRNYGYTF. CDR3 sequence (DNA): TGTGCCATCACGGCGGGGCGGAACTATGGCTACACCTTC.

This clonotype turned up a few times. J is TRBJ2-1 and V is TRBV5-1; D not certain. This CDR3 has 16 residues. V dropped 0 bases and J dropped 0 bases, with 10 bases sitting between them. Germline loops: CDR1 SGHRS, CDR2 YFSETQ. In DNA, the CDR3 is TGCGCCAGCAGCTTGGTTGCGGCCTACTCCTACAATGAGCAGTTCTTC. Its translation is CASSLVAAYSYNEQFF.